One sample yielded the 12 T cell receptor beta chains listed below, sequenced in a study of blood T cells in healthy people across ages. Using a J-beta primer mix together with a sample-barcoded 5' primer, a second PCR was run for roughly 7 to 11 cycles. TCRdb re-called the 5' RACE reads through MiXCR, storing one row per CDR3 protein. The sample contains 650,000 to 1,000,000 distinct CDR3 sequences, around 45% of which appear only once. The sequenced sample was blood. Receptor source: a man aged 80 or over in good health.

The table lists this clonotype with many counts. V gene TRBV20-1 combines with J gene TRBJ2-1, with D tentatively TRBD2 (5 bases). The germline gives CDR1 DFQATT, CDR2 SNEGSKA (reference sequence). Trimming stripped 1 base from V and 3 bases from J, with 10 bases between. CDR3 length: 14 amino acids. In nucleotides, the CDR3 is TGCAGTGCTAGAGGCTGGGCGGGCTACAATGAGCAGTTCTTC. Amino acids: CSARGWAGYNEQFF.

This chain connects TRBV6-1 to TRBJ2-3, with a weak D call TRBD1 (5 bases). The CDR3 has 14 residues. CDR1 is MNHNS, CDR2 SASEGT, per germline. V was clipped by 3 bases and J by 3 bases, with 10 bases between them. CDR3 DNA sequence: TGTGCCAGCAGTGATTTAAGGGGTACAGATACGCAGTATTTT. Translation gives CASSDLRGTDTQYF.

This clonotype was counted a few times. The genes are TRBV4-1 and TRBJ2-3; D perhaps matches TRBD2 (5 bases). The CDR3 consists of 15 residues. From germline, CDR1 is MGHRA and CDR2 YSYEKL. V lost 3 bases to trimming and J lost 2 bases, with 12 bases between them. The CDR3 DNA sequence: TGCGCCAGCAGCCATCGACTACAGTCCACAGATACGCAGTATTTT. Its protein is CASSHRLQSTDTQYF.

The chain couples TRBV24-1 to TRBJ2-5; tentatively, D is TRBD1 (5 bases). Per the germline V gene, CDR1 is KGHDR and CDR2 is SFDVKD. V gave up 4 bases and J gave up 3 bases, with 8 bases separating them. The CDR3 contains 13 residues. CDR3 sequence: CATSDQGKETQYF. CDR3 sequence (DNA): TGTGCCACCAGTGACCAGGGAAAAGAGACCCAGTACTTC.

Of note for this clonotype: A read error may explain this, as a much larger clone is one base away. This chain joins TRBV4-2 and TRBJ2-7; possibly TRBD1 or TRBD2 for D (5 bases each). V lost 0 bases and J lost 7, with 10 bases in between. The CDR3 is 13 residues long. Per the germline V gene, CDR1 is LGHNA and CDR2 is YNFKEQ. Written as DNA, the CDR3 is TGTGCCAGCAGCCAAGAGAGGGGTCATGAGCAGTACTTC. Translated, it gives CASSQERGHEQYF.

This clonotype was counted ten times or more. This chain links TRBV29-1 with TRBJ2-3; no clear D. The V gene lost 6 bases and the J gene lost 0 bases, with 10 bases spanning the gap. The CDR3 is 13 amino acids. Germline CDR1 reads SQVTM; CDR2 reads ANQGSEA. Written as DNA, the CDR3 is TGCAGCGTGATCTATACTAGCACAGATACGCAGTATTTT. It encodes CSVIYTSTDTQYF.

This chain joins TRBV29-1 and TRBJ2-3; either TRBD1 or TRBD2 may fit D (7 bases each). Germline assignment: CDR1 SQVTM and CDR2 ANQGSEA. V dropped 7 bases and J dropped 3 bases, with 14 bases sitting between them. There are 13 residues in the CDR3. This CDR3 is CSANQGGTDTQYF. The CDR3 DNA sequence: TGCAGCGCAAACCAGGGGGGGACAGATACGCAGTATTTT.

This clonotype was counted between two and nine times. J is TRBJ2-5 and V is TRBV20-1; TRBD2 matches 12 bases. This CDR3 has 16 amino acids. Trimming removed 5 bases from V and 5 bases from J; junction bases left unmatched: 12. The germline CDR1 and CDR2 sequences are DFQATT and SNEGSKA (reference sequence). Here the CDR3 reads CSASTSGSTREETQYF. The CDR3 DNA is TGCAGTGCTTCGACTAGCGGGAGCACCCGAGAGGAGACCCAGTACTTC.

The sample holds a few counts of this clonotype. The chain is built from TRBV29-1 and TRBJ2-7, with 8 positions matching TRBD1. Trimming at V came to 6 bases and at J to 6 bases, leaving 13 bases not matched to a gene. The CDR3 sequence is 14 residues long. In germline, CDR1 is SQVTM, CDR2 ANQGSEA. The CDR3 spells CSVGGSNRGAEQYF. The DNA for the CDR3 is TGCAGCGTGGGGGGCAGTAACAGGGGGGCCGAGCAGTACTTC.

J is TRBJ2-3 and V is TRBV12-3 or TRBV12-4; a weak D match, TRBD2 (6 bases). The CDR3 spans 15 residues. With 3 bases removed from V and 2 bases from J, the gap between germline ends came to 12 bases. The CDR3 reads CASSFLARNTDTQYF. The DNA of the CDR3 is TGTGCCAGCAGTTTCCTAGCGAGGAACACAGATACGCAGTATTTT.

CDR3 loop: CASSLGHKHYEQYF. The CDR3 DNA reads TGTGCCAGCAGCTTGGGGCATAAACACTACGAGCAGTACTTC. This chain links TRBV11-2 with TRBJ2-7, with TRBD1 as a possible D gene (5 bases). From germline, CDR1 is SGHAT and CDR2 FQNNGV. This CDR3 has 14 residues. Deletions cut 3 bases from V and 3 bases from J, with 12 bases between.

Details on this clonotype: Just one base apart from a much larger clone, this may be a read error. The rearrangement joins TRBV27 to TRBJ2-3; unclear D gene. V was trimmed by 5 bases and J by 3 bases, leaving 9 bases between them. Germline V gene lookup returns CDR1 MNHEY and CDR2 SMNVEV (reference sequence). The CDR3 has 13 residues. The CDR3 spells CASSVWRTDTQYF. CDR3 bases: TGTGCCAGCAGTGTGTGGAGAACAGATACGCAGTATTTT.